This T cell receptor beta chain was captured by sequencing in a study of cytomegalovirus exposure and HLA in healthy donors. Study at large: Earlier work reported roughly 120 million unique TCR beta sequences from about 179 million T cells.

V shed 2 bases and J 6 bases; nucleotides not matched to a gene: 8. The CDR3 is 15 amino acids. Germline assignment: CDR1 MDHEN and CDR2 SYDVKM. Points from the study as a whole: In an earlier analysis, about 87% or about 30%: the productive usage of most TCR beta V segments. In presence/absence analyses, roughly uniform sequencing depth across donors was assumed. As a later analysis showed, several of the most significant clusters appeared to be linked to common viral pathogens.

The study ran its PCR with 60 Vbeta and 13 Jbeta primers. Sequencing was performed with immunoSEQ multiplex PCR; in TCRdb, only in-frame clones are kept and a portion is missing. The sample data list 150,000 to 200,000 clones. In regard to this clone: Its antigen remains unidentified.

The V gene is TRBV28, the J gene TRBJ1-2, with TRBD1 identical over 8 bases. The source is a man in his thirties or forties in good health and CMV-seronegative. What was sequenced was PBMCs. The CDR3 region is CASSLGGDRYHGYTF. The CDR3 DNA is TGTGCCAGCAGTTTAGGAGGGGACAGGTACCATGGCTACACCTTC.